The 21 T cell receptor beta chains in this list originate from one sample, sequenced in a study of blood T cell repertoires in COVID-19. TCRdb's table, derived via immunoSEQ multiplex PCR, lists solely in-frame clones and lacks some. The sample lists a few hundred thousand clones; more than 70% were seen once. Sequencing input: peripheral blood. Receptors originate from a woman in her 30s with COVID-19, enrolled during active disease.

V usage is TRBV2 and J usage is TRBJ1-1; perhaps TRBD1 as D (6 bases). Trimming took off 5 bases at V and 2 bases at J, with 9 bases between the two ends. The CDR3 has 13 amino acids. Germline V gives CDR1 SNHLY, CDR2 FYNNEI. The CDR3 coding sequence is TGTGCCAGCAGTATACAGGGAAACACTGAAGCTTTCTTT. This translates into CASSIQGNTEAFF.

V usage is TRBV29-1 and J usage is TRBJ1-2; D possibly corresponds to TRBD1 (5 bases). The germline gives CDR1 SQVTM, CDR2 ANQGSEA. The CDR3 contains 15 residues. V was pared by 4 bases and J by 8 bases, with 23 bases between. The DNA for the CDR3 is TGCAGCGTTGGGATTCCGGCGGGGGGAATAGGAGGCTACACCTTC. Translated: CSVGIPAGGIGGYTF.

This clone was picked up one time. This chain uses TRBV5-8 with TRBJ2-2, with D possibly matching TRBD1 (6 bases). The V gene lost 0 bases and the J gene lost 2 bases, with 11 bases spanning the gap. CDR1 is SGHTS and CDR2 is YDEGEE in the germline V gene. This CDR3 has 16 residues. CDR3 amino acids: CASSLGVQGNTGELFF. The CDR3 nucleotides are TGTGCCAGCAGCTTGGGGGTACAGGGTAACACCGGGGAGCTGTTTTTT. The full variable domain, in which reference TRBV5-8 and TRBJ2-2 provide the parts outside the CDR3, is EAGVTQSPTHLIKTRGQQATLRCSPISGHTSVYWYQQALGLGLQFLLWYDEGEERNRGNFPPRFSGRQFPNYSSELNVNALELEDSALYLCASSLGVQGNTGELFFGEGSRLTVL.

V gene TRBV14 combines with J gene TRBJ2-7; maybe TRBD2 (5 bases). The germline V gene encodes CDR1 SGHDN and CDR2 FVKESK. V was shortened by 1 base and J by 5 bases, with 12 bases between the two germline ends. The CDR3 covers 14 residues. In nucleotides, the CDR3 is TGTGCCAGCAGCCAAGGTACGGGGATCAACGAGCAGTACTTC. This sequence encodes CASSQGTGINEQYF. Filled out from reference TRBV14 and TRBJ2-7, the complete variable domain reads EAGVTQFPSHSVIEKGQTVTLRCDPISGHDNLYWYRRVMGKEIKFLLHFVKESKQDESGMPNNRFLAERTGGTYSTLKVQPAELEDSGVYFCASSQGTGINEQYFGPGTRLTVT.

This chain links TRBV11-3 with TRBJ1-3, with TRBD1 matching 11 bases. Per germline, CDR1 SGHNT and CDR2 YENEEA. CDR3 length equals 16 residues. V lost 5 bases to trimming and J lost 2 bases; unmatched junction nucleotides: 5. The CDR3 nucleotides are TGTGCCAGCAGCCCGGGACAGGGGGTGGCTGGAAACACCATATATTTT. Amino acid sequence: CASSPGQGVAGNTIYF.

The chain is built from TRBV6-2 or TRBV6-3 and TRBJ1-1; 9 nucleotides match TRBD1. CDR3 length: 17 amino acids. Trimming removed 2 bases from V and 0 bases from J; junction bases left unmatched: 7. Germline V lookup: CDR1 MNHEY, CDR2 SVGEGT. In nucleotides, the CDR3 is TGTGCCAGCAGTTACAGGACAGGGGTGGGCATGAACACTGAAGCTTTCTTT. This translates into CASSYRTGVGMNTEAFF.

The chain has TRBV6-8 and TRBJ2-1; TRBD1 agrees at 8 bases. Trimming cost V 0 bases and J 5 bases; bases outside gene matches: 9. The CDR3 consists of 17 residues. Germline lookup yields CDR1 MNHGY and CDR2 SAAAGT. The CDR3 DNA reads as TGTGCCAGCAGTTACTCGGAGGGACAGGTTAGAGACAATGAGCAGTTCTTC. Amino acids: CASSYSEGQVRDNEQFF.

This clone was observed a handful of times. CDR3 sequence (DNA): TGTGCCAGCAGCCAAGGAGTGAGGTCGGATACGCAGTATTTT. Its protein product is CASSQGVRSDTQYF. This chain links TRBV14 with TRBJ2-3; no definite D call. V lost 1 base to trimming and J lost 6 bases, with 11 bases between them. Germline CDR1 SGHDN, CDR2 FVKESK. The CDR3 extends over 14 amino acids.

The chain joins TRBV2 to TRBJ1-5; weak D call: TRBD1 (5 bases). CDR3 size: 13 residues. Germline V gene data show CDR1 as SNHLY and CDR2 as FYNNEI. V lost 7 bases and J 0 bases, leaving 7 bases between the germline ends. The CDR3 nucleotides are TGTGCCAGCATGCAGGGTAGCAATCAGCCCCAGCATTTT. It specifies CASMQGSNQPQHF.

This clone showed up many times. This chain joins TRBV19 and TRBJ1-2; 7 nucleotides agree with TRBD1. Germline values: CDR1 LNHDA, CDR2 SQIVND (reference sequence). This CDR3 region has 15 residues. J gave up 4 bases and V 10 bases, and 15 bases lay outside the gene matches. Here the CDR3 reads CATSDRDGSSYGYTF. CDR3 nucleotide sequence: TGTGCCACGTCCGACAGGGATGGTTCTAGCTATGGCTACACCTTC.

The chain carries TRBV28 and TRBJ1-2; TRBD1 matches at 11 bases. Trimming at V came to 6 bases and at J to 7 bases, leaving 7 bases not matched to a gene. Germline-derived CDR1 and CDR2 are MDHEN and SYDVKM. This CDR3 contains 14 residues. The CDR3 is CASRMGQGVGGYTF. CDR3 bases: TGTGCCAGCAGGATGGGACAGGGGGTCGGTGGCTACACCTTC.

This clone was observed once. The gene calls are TRBV7-8 and TRBJ1-3; D gene ambiguous. This CDR3 has 15 residues. Germline V CDR1 and CDR2: SGHVS, FQNEAQ. Trimming took 4 bases from V and 0 from J, leaving 10 bases between them. CDR3 DNA sequence: TGTGCCAGCAGCTCAGGACTGTACTCTGGAAACACCATATATTTT. Translated: CASSSGLYSGNTIYF. Using reference TRBV7-8 and TRBJ1-3 for the parts outside the CDR3, the full variable domain is GAGVSQSPRYKVAKRGQDVALRCDPISGHVSLFWYQQALGQGPEFLTYFQNEAQLDKSGLPSDRFFAERPEGSVSTLKIQRTQQEDSAVYLCASSSGLYSGNTIYFGEGSWLTVV.

This clone was picked up a small number of times. The rearrangement uses TRBV5-8 and TRBJ1-1; D may be TRBD1 (6 bases). Trimming removed 1 base at V and 2 bases at J, with 18 bases between. The germline V gene has CDR1 SGHTS and CDR2 YDEGEE. This CDR3 comprises 17 residues. As DNA, the CDR3 is TGTGCCAGCAGCTTGTCCGCCCGTAGGACAGCTAACACTGAAGCTTTCTTT. Its translation: CASSLSARRTANTEAFF.

The V and J genes are TRBV19 and TRBJ2-4, with a weak D call TRBD2 (7 bases). Deletions cut 6 bases from V and 0 bases from J, with 33 bases between. This CDR3 comprises 22 residues. Germline V CDR1 and CDR2: LNHDA, SQIVND (reference sequence). CDR3 sequence: CASSDRDFRGRVGGLAKNIQYF. CDR3 in DNA: TGTGCCAGTAGCGATCGGGATTTCCGCGGGAGAGTAGGGGGGCTAGCCAAAAACATTCAGTACTTC.

The chain recombines TRBV9 with TRBJ2-2, with no clear D. Trimming stripped 4 bases from V and 6 bases from J, with 7 bases between. CDR1 and CDR2 from the germline V gene are SGDLS and YYNGEE. The length of the CDR3 is 12 residues. CDR3 sequence: CASSPSAGELFF. In DNA form, the CDR3 reads TGTGCCAGCAGCCCGAGTGCCGGGGAGCTGTTTTTT.

V gene TRBV4-3 combines with J gene TRBJ1-1; tentative D call: TRBD1 (5 bases). The CDR3 sequence is 17 residues long. Trimming pared 2 bases from V and 0 bases from J, leaving 16 bases between. Germline CDR1 LGHNA, CDR2 YSLEER. DNA for the CDR3: TGCGCCAGCAGCCAACGTATAGAAGGGGAATTGAACACTGAAGCTTTCTTT. Translated: CASSQRIEGELNTEAFF.

This clone was seen just once. The V call is TRBV4-3, the J call TRBJ1-6; D not certain. V lost 0 bases, J lost 7 bases, and 7 bases lay in between. The V gene's germline CDR1 is LGHNA and CDR2 YSLEER. This CDR3 spans 14 amino acids. The CDR3 nucleotides are TGCGCCAGCAGCCAAGAGCTTGCGAATTCACCCCTCCACTTT. Translated, it gives CASSQELANSPLHF.

V is TRBV4-1 and J is TRBJ2-3; TRBD1 matches at 11 bases. The CDR3 length is 18 residues. The ends lost 3 bases at V and 3 bases at J; junction bases unmatched: 11. Germline V gene sequence: CDR1 MGHRA, CDR2 YSYEKL. The CDR3 nucleotides read TGCGCCAGCAGCCATTTGACTTCCGGGACAGGGGGAACAGATACGCAGTATTTT. Protein product: CASSHLTSGTGGTDTQYF.

The rearrangement links TRBV15 to TRBJ1-1; D is ambiguous. Trimming took off 0 bases at V and 1 base at J, with 15 bases between the two ends. CDR1 LNHNV and CDR2 YYDKDF come from the germline V gene (reference sequence). CDR3 length equals 17 residues. This CDR3 reads CATSRDPMVESNTEAFF. In DNA form, the CDR3 reads TGTGCCACCAGCAGAGATCCGATGGTGGAGTCGAACACTGAAGCTTTCTTT.

This chain links TRBV23-1 with TRBJ2-7; D uncertain. TRBV23-1 is given ORF status, its function remaining uncertain. This CDR3 comprises 13 residues. V was shortened by 0 bases and J by 4 bases, with 7 bases between the two germline ends. This CDR3 reads CASSQSSVYEQYV. The DNA of the CDR3 is TGCGCCAGCAGTCAATCCTCCGTTTACGAGCAGTACGTC.

This chain connects TRBV10-3 to TRBJ1-1; TRBD1 matches 10 bases. V gave up 4 bases and J gave up 1 base; unmatched junction bases: 12. The V gene's germline CDR1 is ENHRY and CDR2 SYGVKD. The CDR3 runs 18 residues. CDR3 nucleotide sequence: TGTGCCATCAGTGCAAACCGGGACAGGGGAGGGGGGAACACTGAAGCTTTCTTT. Amino acids: CAISANRDRGGGNTEAFF.